The rows below give T cell receptor beta chains drawn from one sample of a study of T cell changes during pregnancy in multiple sclerosis. The table came from immunoSEQ multiplex PCR; TCRdb's copy has only in-frame clones and leaves some out. The data contain about 40,000 clones, about 94% of them seen just once; the ten biggest clones take up around 1.6%. This specimen consisted of peripheral blood, obtained in the third trimester of pregnancy. The receptor source for this set is a female donor with multiple sclerosis, enrolled in a pregnancy study. Both conserved end residues are part of each CDR3. The D gene is left open where the match is weak. Not all rows give a size; the values are once, few, many and, for expanded clones, a class.

CDR3nt | CDR3aa | v_gene | d_gene | j_gene | abundance
TGTGCCAGCAGCGTTAGACAGTCCCAAGAGACCCAGTACTTC | CASSVRQSQETQYF | TRBV9 | . | TRBJ2-5 | .
TGTGCCAGCAGCTTAGTCGGGGGGAACTACAATGAGCAGTTCTTC | CASSLVGGNYNEQFF | TRBV7-2 | TRBD2 | TRBJ2-1 | .
TGTGCCAGCGGGGGGAAAAGAACTGAAGCTTTCTTT | CASGGKRTEAFF | TRBV6-1 | . | TRBJ1-1 | .
TGTGCCAGCAGTTTATCGGGGGGAACCAAAAACATTCAGTACTTC | CASSLSGGTKNIQYF | TRBV27 | . | TRBJ2-4 | .
TGTGCCAGCACCTACCGGGGACAGGGCTCCTACGAGCAGTACTTC | CASTYRGQGSYEQYF | TRBV6-1 | TRBD1 | TRBJ2-7 | .
TGCGCCAGCAGCCAAGATACGGCGACTAGCGGGGGAACAGATACGCAGTATTTT | CASSQDTATSGGTDTQYF | TRBV4-3 | TRBD2 | TRBJ2-3 | .
TGCGCCAGCAGCCAAGAGGGCGGGGAGAGAAACACCATATATTTT | CASSQEGGERNTIYF | TRBV4-1 | . | TRBJ1-3 | .
TGCAGCGTTGGGTGGCAGGGGGCAAAATCTGGGGAGCTGTTTTTT | CSVGWQGAKSGELFF | TRBV29-1 | TRBD1 | TRBJ2-2 | once
TGCGCCAGCAGCTTGGCAGGGTCTGGGGCCAACGTCCTGACTTTC | CASSLAGSGANVLTF | TRBV5-1 | . | TRBJ2-6 | .
TGTGCCAGCAGCTACACAGGGGCGGAAAATGAAAAACTGTTTTTT | CASSYTGAENEKLFF | TRBV11-2 | TRBD1 | TRBJ1-4 | .
TGTGCCAGCAGCTTAAAGGGGCCGGGAGCTTTCTTT | CASSLKGPGAFF | TRBV7-2 | . | TRBJ1-1 | .
TGTGCCAGCAGCTATTCGGGGTACCTTCCCTACGAGCAGTACTTC | CASSYSGYLPYEQYF | TRBV5-6 | . | TRBJ2-7 | .
TGCGCCAGCAGCCAACGACAGGGCGTGGAGACCCAGTACTTC | CASSQRQGVETQYF | TRBV4-1 | TRBD1 | TRBJ2-5 | .
TGTGCCAGCAGCCAAGCGAGCGACTATGGCTACACCTTC | CASSQASDYGYTF | TRBV4-2 | . | TRBJ1-2 | .
TGTGCCAGTAGACAGGGTACCTATGGCTACACCTTC | CASRQGTYGYTF | TRBV19 | . | TRBJ1-2 | .
TGTGCCAGCAGCCCAGCGGGCTATGGCTACACCTTC | CASSPAGYGYTF | TRBV9 | . | TRBJ1-2 | .
TGTGCCAGCAGTCAGGACAGGGCGGAGGGGGAGACCCAGTACTTC | CASSQDRAEGETQYF | TRBV2 | TRBD1 | TRBJ2-5 | .
TGTGCCAGTAGTAAAAACAGGGCGTCCACTGAAGCTTTCTTT | CASSKNRASTEAFF | TRBV19 | . | TRBJ1-1 | .
TGTGCCAGCAGCGATACAGGGGGCACTGAAGCTTTCTTT | CASSDTGGTEAFF | TRBV9 | TRBD1 | TRBJ1-1 | .
TGTGCCAGCAGACTAACGGGGGCGAACACCGGGGAGCTGTTTTTT | CASRLTGANTGELFF | TRBV4-2 | . | TRBJ2-2 | once
TGTGCCAGCAGTTTATCTAGCGGACCCTCCTACGAGCAGTACTTC | CASSLSSGPSYEQYF | TRBV28 | TRBD2 | TRBJ2-7 | .
TGTGCCATCAGTGAGTCCGGGCGGGTCGCAGATACGCAGTATTTT | CAISESGRVADTQYF | TRBV10-3 | . | TRBJ2-3 | .
TGTGCCACCAGCAAGACGGGACTAGCGGGGCCAGATACGCAGTATTTT | CATSKTGLAGPDTQYF | TRBV15 | TRBD2 | TRBJ2-3 | once
TGTGCCAGCAGCTTGAGCGGGTTGAACACAGATACGCAGTATTTT | CASSLSGLNTDTQYF | TRBV5-4 | . | TRBJ2-3 | .
TGTGCCAGCAGCTTAATCCAGGGGGCGCGATCTGGGGCCAACGTCCTGACTTTC | CASSLIQGARSGANVLTF | TRBV7-9 | TRBD1 | TRBJ2-6 | .
TGCGCCAGCAGCCAAGGTTACAGGGGCCGGACTGAAGCTTTCTTT | CASSQGYRGRTEAFF | TRBV4-1 | TRBD1 | TRBJ1-1 | once
TGTGCCAGCAGGACAGGGGGAGGGAGTGAGCAGTTCTTC | CASRTGGGSEQFF | TRBV6-5 | TRBD1 | TRBJ2-1 | once
TGTGCCAGCAGCTTAGGACAGGGGCTTGGGACTGAAGCTTTCTTT | CASSLGQGLGTEAFF | TRBV11-2 | TRBD1 | TRBJ1-1 | .
TGTGCCAGCAGCTTGACCCGGGACAGATATGAAGCTTTCTTT | CASSLTRDRYEAFF | TRBV5-5 | TRBD1 | TRBJ1-1 | once
TGCGCCAGCAGCCGGGGGGTGGGAACAGATACGCAGTATTTT | CASSRGVGTDTQYF | TRBV5-1 | TRBD2 | TRBJ2-3 | .
TGTGCCAGCAGCTTAGGCGGGGGGCGAGAGCAGTTCTTC | CASSLGGGREQFF | TRBV7-2 | TRBD2 | TRBJ2-1 | .
TGTGCCAGCAGCTTCGGAAGGGGACCGGGACTAGCGGAAAAACTTACCTACAATGAGCAGTTCTTC | CASSFGRGPGLAEKLTYNEQFF | TRBV7-8 | TRBD2 | TRBJ2-1 | once
TGTGCCAGCTCACCCGGGAGACCTACGGGCGAGCAGTACTTC | CASSPGRPTGEQYF | TRBV18 | . | TRBJ2-7 | .